Sequencing of this TCR beta chain was carried out in a study of T-cell reconstitution after alpha-beta-depleted transplantation in children. Concerning this clonotype itself: Its specificity is unknown.

CDR1 is SGDLS, CDR2 YYNGEE, per germline. The CDR3 extends over 15 amino acids. The V and J ends lost 3 bases and 4 bases, in that order; junction bases with no gene match: 6. General study points: From surviving recipient T cells and thymic progenitors came the high day-60 TCRbeta diversity observed in some patients. Two months or so post-transplant, alpha-beta T cells reportedly derived from several hundred expanded graft clones. Newly produced T cells mostly accounted for T-cell counts and diversity one year post-transplant.

Unique molecular identifiers were used in preparing the TCRbeta library. TCRdb redid the calling of the PCR reads with MiXCR, one entry per CDR3 protein. The table lists approximately 400,000 distinct CDR3 sequences, 15% to 20% of them singletons, with roughly 27% in the top ten. Sequencing was performed on PBMCs, mostly from graft donor cells, taken 360 days after TCRalphabeta/CD19-depleted stem cell transplant. This chain uses TRBV9 with TRBJ2-2; 7 nucleotides line up with TRBD1. This receptor was identified in a boy under three years old who had a stem cell transplant for Wiskott-Aldrich syndrome, so the T cells may come from the graft donor. In nucleotides, the CDR3 is TGTGCCAGCAGCGCAACCGGGACAGTCACCGGGGAGCTGTTTTTT. Residues: CASSATGTVTGELFF.